The 24 T cell receptor beta chains in this list originate from one sample, sequenced in a study of cytomegalovirus exposure and HLA in healthy donors. Sequencing used immunoSEQ multiplex PCR; TCRdb keeps in-frame clones, though not all of them. This table has roughly 60,000 clones, about 91% appearing once. Sample: PBMCs. The source is a woman in her twenties or thirties in good health and CMV-seronegative.

In this sample, this clone turned up a few times. The chain joins TRBV4-1 to TRBJ2-7; 10 bases are shared with TRBD2. V shed 1 base and J 0 bases; nucleotides not matched to a gene: 6. The germline V gene has CDR1 MGHRA and CDR2 YSYEKL. This CDR3 has 17 amino acids. DNA of the CDR3: TGCGCCAGCAGCCAAGTGACTAGCGGGCAAAGCTCCTACGAGCAGTACTTC. This translates into CASSQVTSGQSSYEQYF.

This clone was detected once. This rearrangement joins TRBV4-3 to TRBJ2-1; 8 bases map to TRBD2. Germline values: CDR1 LGHNA, CDR2 YSLEER. J gave up 8 bases and V 1 base, and 10 bases lay outside the gene matches. The CDR3 loop spans 16 amino acids. CDR3 in DNA: TGCGCCAGCAGCCAAGTCGCGGAGCGGGAGTCGTATGAGCAGTTCTTC. Translated: CASSQVAERESYEQFF.

The rearrangement joins TRBV7-9 to TRBJ2-7, with 7 bases identical to TRBD2. The length of the CDR3 is 15 residues. The ends lost 4 bases at V and 2 bases at J; junction bases unmatched: 8. The germline V gene has CDR1 SEHNR and CDR2 FQNEAQ (reference sequence). CDR3 amino acids: CASSYRGAGAYEQYF. In DNA, the CDR3 is TGTGCCAGCAGCTACCGAGGGGCGGGGGCCTACGAGCAGTACTTC.

The chain is built from TRBV18 and TRBJ2-1; 11 positions match TRBD2. The germline V gene encodes CDR1 KGHSH and CDR2 LQKENI. J lost 8 bases, V lost 11 bases, and 20 bases had no gene match. This CDR3 comprises 17 residues. The CDR3 DNA is TGTGCCTCAGCCGCTTTGGTAGGACTAGCGGGTGAGGATGAGCAGTTCTTC. Translating it yields CASAALVGLAGEDEQFF.

This chain links TRBV7-3 with TRBJ2-7; 8 bases are shared with TRBD2. Germline CDR1 and CDR2: SGHTA and FQGTGA. The CDR3 has 15 amino acids. The ends lost 5 bases at V and 4 bases at J; junction bases unmatched: 10. The CDR3 here is CASSILLAGIYEQYF. In DNA form, the CDR3 reads TGTGCCAGCAGCATTCTCTTAGCGGGGATATACGAGCAGTACTTC.

The rearrangement joins TRBV19 to TRBJ2-1, with D tentatively TRBD2 (5 bases). CDR3 size: 13 residues. V was cut by 7 bases and J by 8 bases, with 15 bases left in between. Germline-derived CDR1 and CDR2 are LNHDA and SQIVND (reference sequence). CDR3 protein: CASTPTHSDEQFF. The CDR3, as DNA: TGTGCCAGTACACCTACCCATAGCGATGAGCAGTTCTTC.

The chain couples TRBV2 to TRBJ2-7; 7 bases fit TRBD2. The ends lost 3 bases at V and 5 bases at J; junction bases unmatched: 7. Germline CDR1 reads SNHLY; CDR2 reads FYNNEI. The length of the CDR3 is 14 residues. CDR3 region: CASSDQREEDEQYF. The CDR3 DNA is TGTGCCAGCAGTGATCAGCGGGAAGAAGACGAGCAGTACTTC.

The rearrangement uses TRBV27 and TRBJ1-1, with a tentative D call TRBD1 (5 bases). The CDR3 loop spans 13 amino acids. Germline CDR1 is MNHEY and CDR2 is SMNVEV (reference sequence). Trimming shortened V by 3 bases and J by 5 bases, and 10 bases separated the two germline ends. CDR3 sequence: CASSLVRDTEAFF. CDR3 DNA sequence: TGTGCCAGCAGTTTGGTCAGGGATACTGAAGCTTTCTTT.

V gene TRBV7-9 combines with J gene TRBJ1-2, with D perhaps matching TRBD1 (5 bases). Per the germline V gene, CDR1 is SEHNR and CDR2 is FQNEAQ (reference sequence). The V and J ends lost 5 bases and 4 bases respectively, with 20 bases between them. The CDR3 covers 16 residues. Here the CDR3 DNA reads TGTGCCAGCAGCCAAGGACCGACCAGGGCGGTCTATGGCTACACCTTC. It specifies CASSQGPTRAVYGYTF. Combining the CDR3 with reference TRBV7-9 and TRBJ1-2 gives the whole variable domain DTGVSQNPRHKITKRGQNVTFRCDPISEHNRLYWYRQTLGQGPEFLTYFQNEAQLEKSRLLSDRFSAERPKGSFSTLEIQRTEQGDSAMYLCASSQGPTRAVYGYTFGSGTRLTVV.

This clone was observed once. CDR3 protein: CASSFSGTAYEQYF. The CDR3 coding sequence is TGTGCCAGCAGCTTTAGCGGGACAGCCTACGAGCAGTACTTC. V is TRBV5-4 and J is TRBJ2-7, with D perhaps TRBD2 (8 bases). With 2 bases removed from V and 2 bases from J, the gap between germline ends came to 11 bases. The CDR3 spans 14 residues. Germline V gene sequence: CDR1 SGHNT, CDR2 YYREEE (reference sequence).

The sample holds one count of this clone. The J gene is TRBJ1-2, the V gene TRBV6-6; TRBD1 might be the D (5 bases). This CDR3 has 14 amino acids. The germline V gene has CDR1 MNHNY and CDR2 SVGAGI (reference sequence). Trimming removed 8 bases from V and 0 bases from J, with 13 bases in between. CDR3 region: CASFPGRTNYGYTF. CDR3 bases: TGTGCCAGCTTCCCAGGGAGGACTAACTATGGCTACACCTTC.

The chain links TRBV6-6 to TRBJ2-1; D may be TRBD2 (6 bases). This CDR3 has 16 amino acids. Germline CDR1 reads MNHNY; CDR2 reads SVGAGI (reference sequence). CDR3 sequence reads: CATITGAGPSYNEQFF. The CDR3 bases are TGTGCGACAATTACGGGAGCAGGTCCCTCCTACAATGAGCAGTTCTTC.

The chain is built from TRBV4-1 and TRBJ2-1; perhaps TRBD2 as D (6 bases). The CDR3 runs to 14 residues. V lost 2 bases and J 5 bases, leaving 10 bases between the germline ends. Germline assignment: CDR1 MGHRA and CDR2 YSYEKL. The CDR3 bases are TGCGCCAGCAGCCAATCGGGAGACAACAATGAGCAGTTCTTC. Residues: CASSQSGDNNEQFF.

The chain uses TRBV30 and TRBJ2-1; TRBD2 matches at 14 bases. This CDR3 is 15 amino acids long. Germline-derived CDR1 and CDR2 are GTSNPN and SVGIG (reference sequence). V lost 3 bases and J lost 7; bases outside the gene matches: 5. CDR3 protein: CAWSPGTSGRNEQFF. In DNA, the CDR3 is TGTGCCTGGAGCCCCGGGACTAGCGGGAGAAATGAGCAGTTCTTC.

This chain joins TRBV11-2 and TRBJ1-1, with D unclear. This CDR3 has 15 residues. CDR1 and CDR2 (germline): SGHAT, FQNNGV. The V end lost 6 bases, the J end lost 4 bases, and 18 bases lay between the germline ends. The CDR3 bases are TGTGCCAGCAGTCCGATCAGAGGCAGAAGCACTGAAGCTTTCTTT. Translating it yields CASSPIRGRSTEAFF.

The chain employs TRBV10-1 and TRBJ2-5; TRBD2 agrees at 10 bases. V lost 2 bases to trimming and J lost 3 bases; unmatched junction nucleotides: 3. Germline V gene sequence: CDR1 WNHNN, CDR2 SYGVQD (reference sequence). The CDR3 sequence is 15 residues long. Here the CDR3 DNA reads TGCGCCAGCAGTGAGGACCTAGCGGGAGAAGAGACCCAGTACTTC. This gives the protein CASSEDLAGEETQYF.

This sequence joins TRBV4-1 and TRBJ2-7, with 8 nucleotides matching TRBD2. The germline V gene has CDR1 MGHRA and CDR2 YSYEKL. With 3 bases clipped from V and 6 bases from J, the junction kept 10 bases outside the gene matches. CDR3 length: 15 amino acids. The CDR3 DNA reads as TGCGCCAGCAGCCAGCCGGGACTAGACAAAAGCGAGCAGTACTTC. This sequence encodes CASSQPGLDKSEQYF.

The V gene is TRBV7-9, the J gene TRBJ2-5; TRBD2 aligns across 13 bases. CDR1 SEHNR and CDR2 FQNEAQ come from the germline V gene (reference sequence). The ends lost 5 bases at V and 5 bases at J; junction bases unmatched: 8. CDR3 length: 16 amino acids. The CDR3, as DNA: TGTGCCAGCAGCGCCATACTAGCGGGAGGGGCGGAGACCCAGTACTTC. This gives the protein CASSAILAGGAETQYF.

CDR3 DNA sequence: TGTGCCAGCAGCTCCGTGGACAGGGGGGACTACGAGCAGTACTTC. This translates into CASSSVDRGDYEQYF. V and J are TRBV13 and TRBJ2-7, with TRBD1 identical over 10 bases. The CDR3 sequence is 15 residues long. J was trimmed by 3 bases and V by 4 bases; bases with no gene match: 6. CDR1 and CDR2 (germline): PRHDT, FYEKMQ (reference sequence).

Only one count was recorded for this clone. The DNA for the CDR3 is TGTGCCAGCACGGACAACAACCATCAGCCCCAGCATTTT. Its protein is CASTDNNHQPQHF. V is TRBV6-1 and J is TRBJ1-5, with D possibly matching TRBD1 (5 bases). Trimming removed 7 bases at V and 5 bases at J, with 12 bases between. CDR3 length: 13 amino acids. Looked up from germline, CDR1 is MNHNS and CDR2 is SASEGT.

The V gene is TRBV4-3, the J gene TRBJ2-2; 16 bases fit TRBD2. J was trimmed by 1 base and V by 3 bases; bases with no gene match: 2. This CDR3 is built from 18 residues. Germline loops: CDR1 LGHNA, CDR2 YSLEER. As DNA, the CDR3 is TGCGCCAGCAGCCAGGGACTAGCGGGAGGGATGAACACCGGGGAGCTGTTTTTT. Translated, it gives CASSQGLAGGMNTGELFF.

The table lists this clone with a few counts. This chain joins TRBV6-4 and TRBJ2-6, with D unclear. CDR1 and CDR2 (germline): MRHNA, SNTAGT. V gave up 0 bases and J gave up 0 bases, with 6 bases separating them. CDR3 size: 16 residues. DNA for the CDR3: TGTGCCAGCAGTGACTCGGGCCGCTCTGGGGCCAACGTCCTGACTTTC. It specifies CASSDSGRSGANVLTF.

The chain couples TRBV5-4 to TRBJ2-3; D ambiguous. The CDR3 loop spans 13 amino acids. V shed 5 bases and J shed 5 bases, with 12 bases lying between them. Germline assignment: CDR1 SGHNT and CDR2 YYREEE (reference sequence). The CDR3 is CASSPDFGDTQYF. In nucleotides, the CDR3 is TGTGCCAGCAGTCCCGACTTTGGAGATACGCAGTATTTT.

V and J are TRBV27 and TRBJ2-3; D is ambiguous. Germline V gene lookup returns CDR1 MNHEY and CDR2 SMNVEV (reference sequence). CDR3 size: 15 residues. Trimming shortened V by 0 bases and J by 3 bases, and 10 bases separated the two germline ends. The CDR3 loop reads CASSLSAGSTDTQYF. CDR3 DNA sequence: TGTGCCAGCAGTTTATCTGCCGGGTCTACAGATACGCAGTATTTT.